This TCR beta chain originates from a study of T-cell reconstitution after alpha-beta-depleted transplantation in children. The TCRbeta library incorporated unique molecular identifiers. TCRdb redid the calling of the PCR reads with MiXCR, one entry per CDR3 protein. This sample yields 5,000 to 6,500 distinct CDR3 sequences, of which roughly 15% are seen a single time; around 5.4% belongs to the top ten. This clonotype has ten or more counts. Germline CDR1 SGHNT, CDR2 YENEEA. There are 15 residues in the CDR3. V lost 1 base, J lost 2 bases, and 12 bases lay in between. The specimen was PBMCs, collected before TCRalphabeta/CD19-depleted stem cell transplant. This sequence originates from a boy aged 5-17 years with acute lymphoblastic leukemia, due to receive a stem cell transplant. The V and J genes are TRBV11-3 and TRBJ2-7, with D uncertain. The CDR3 protein is CASSLVALRAYEQYF. The CDR3 DNA reads TGTGCCAGCAGCTTAGTGGCCCTTCGGGCCTACGAGCAGTACTTC.